These 25 T cell receptor beta chains were sequenced from one sample in a study of T cell repertoires in cytomegalovirus infection (dated 2019 in TCRdb). Data came from an Illumina HiSeq 1500. In-frame beta chains were kept once TCRdb had trimmed the public reads at Q25 with fastp and called clones with MiXCR. Under each unique CDR3 protein, matching rows form one entry showing the most common genes and DNA. This sample has about 440,000 distinct CDR3 sequences in its table, and approximately 31% of those were observed once. Approximately 14% of the sample is in the top ten clones. Sequencing was carried out using PBMCs. The receptor source for this set is a human donor in good health (CMV status not recorded). Some clones in this sample may be carry-over from other donors' samples.

This clonotype has only a few counts. V gene TRBV7-2 combines with J gene TRBJ1-3; D ambiguous. V lost 1 base and J 2 bases, leaving 6 bases between the germline ends. CDR1 is SGHTA and CDR2 is FQGNSA in the germline V gene. The CDR3 loop spans 14 amino acids. The CDR3, as DNA: TGTGCCAGCAGCTTAGACACTACTGGAAACACCATATATTTT. Amino acid sequence: CASSLDTTGNTIYF.

This clonotype has a handful of counts. The chain employs TRBV5-4 and TRBJ2-6; perhaps D is TRBD1 or TRBD2 (6 bases each). Trimming shortened V by 4 bases and J by 3 bases, and 29 bases separated the two germline ends. Per germline, CDR1 SGHNT and CDR2 YYREEE (reference sequence). CDR3 length equals 21 residues. CDR3 in DNA: TGTGCCAGCAGCCCAAAACCCCTTGGGGGGCGCCCAGGTAGTGGGGCCAACGTCCTGACTTTC. As protein: CASSPKPLGGRPGSGANVLTF. Drawing the rest from reference TRBV5-4 and TRBJ2-6, the complete variable domain is ETGVTQSPTHLIKTRGQQVTLRCSSQSGHNTVSWYQQALGQGPQFIFQYYREEENGRGNFPPRFSGLQFPNYSSELNVNALELDDSALYLCASSPKPLGGRPGSGANVLTFGAGSRLTVL.

In its sample, this clonotype was seen many times. This rearrangement joins TRBV6-1 to TRBJ2-7; TRBD1 matches at 7 bases. CDR3 length: 14 residues. Germline V gene sequence: CDR1 MNHNS, CDR2 SASEGT. The J segment lost 2 bases and the V segment lost 2 bases, leaving 3 bases of the junction unmatched. CDR3 coding DNA: TGTGCCAGCAGTGAACCAGGGGGAACCTACGAGCAGTACTTC. Translation gives CASSEPGGTYEQYF.

CDR3 coding DNA: TGTGCCACCAGCAGATCTACCCTAGAGCAGTTCTTC. It codes for CATSRSTLEQFF. The chain recombines TRBV15 with TRBJ2-1; D is unclear. The CDR3 consists of 12 residues. V gave up 2 bases and J gave up 10 bases, with 9 bases separating them. Germline CDR1 LNHNV, CDR2 YYDKDF (reference sequence).

Only a few counts were recorded for this clonotype. The chain uses TRBV5-5 and TRBJ1-1, with D unclear. Trimming left V 1 base short and J 5 bases short, with 12 bases between. This CDR3 contains 14 residues. From germline, CDR1 is SGHKS and CDR2 YYEKEE (reference sequence). Written as DNA, the CDR3 is TGTGCCAGCAGCTTGATGGCAGGCGGGACTGAAGCTTTCTTT. Its protein is CASSLMAGGTEAFF.

This clonotype was detected a few times. The rearrangement joins TRBV2 to TRBJ2-1, with D perhaps matching TRBD2 (6 bases). CDR3 length equals 11 residues. CDR1 is SNHLY and CDR2 is FYNNEI in the germline V gene. V lost 8 bases and J 9 bases, leaving 11 bases between the germline ends. DNA for the CDR3: TGTGCCAGCCGGGGCGGGACTGAGCAGTTCTTC. This gives the protein CASRGGTEQFF.

V usage is TRBV6-5 and J usage is TRBJ1-1, with 8 positions matching TRBD1. V dropped 6 bases and J dropped 11; count of bases not matched to a gene: 11. Germline CDR1 is MNHEY and CDR2 is SVGAGI. The CDR3 covers 13 residues. CDR3 in amino acids: CASRVDRAGSAFF. The CDR3 DNA sequence: TGTGCCAGCAGAGTGGACAGGGCAGGGTCGGCTTTCTTT.

This clonotype was recorded at least ten times. This chain links TRBV7-6 with TRBJ2-7; D uncertain. Germline V CDR1 and CDR2: SGHVS, FNYEAQ. CDR3 length: 15 residues. Deletions cut 0 bases from V and 1 base from J, with 10 bases between. The CDR3 coding sequence is TGTGCCAGCAGCTTAGCGAGTGGATGGTCCTACGAGCAGTACTTC. This gives the protein CASSLASGWSYEQYF. Using reference TRBV7-6 and TRBJ2-7 for the parts outside the CDR3, the full variable domain is GAGVSQSPRYKVTKRGQDVALRCDPISGHVSLYWYRQALGQGPEFLTYFNYEAQQDKSGLPNDRFSAERPEGSISTLTIQRTEQRDSAMYRCASSLASGWSYEQYFGPGTRLTVT.

The genes are TRBV6-5 and TRBJ1-5, with 9 positions matching TRBD1. V lost 6 bases and J lost 1; bases outside the gene matches: 4. Germline CDR1 reads MNHEY; CDR2 reads SVGAGI. This CDR3 has 15 amino acids. CDR3 in DNA: TGTGCCAGCAGAGGCGACAGGGGGAGCAATCAGCCCCAGCATTTT. Protein product: CASRGDRGSNQPQHF.

The chain recombines TRBV7-9 with TRBJ2-7; 11 bases match TRBD1. The CDR3 consists of 15 residues. The trim removed 6 bases at V and 7 bases at J, leaving 11 bases unmatched. The V gene's germline CDR1 is SEHNR and CDR2 FQNEAQ (reference sequence). In DNA, the CDR3 is TGTGCCAGCAGACGAACGGGACAGGGGGGTGGTGAGCAGTACTTC. As protein: CASRRTGQGGGEQYF. The variable domain in full, completed from reference TRBV7-9 and TRBJ2-7, reads DTGVSQNPRHKITKRGQNVTFRCDPISEHNRLYWYRQTLGQGPEFLTYFQNEAQLEKSRLLSDRFSAERPKGSFSTLEIQRTEQGDSAMYLCASRRTGQGGGEQYFGPGTRLTVT.

V gene TRBV6-8 combines with J gene TRBJ1-1; D perhaps matches TRBD1 (6 bases). This CDR3 contains 12 residues. Deletions cut 11 bases from V and 1 base from J, with 11 bases between. Germline CDR1 reads MNHGY; CDR2 reads SAAAGT. CDR3 sequence (DNA): TGTGCCCGCCTACAGGGGAACACTGAAGCTTTCTTT. This encodes CARLQGNTEAFF.

The chain employs TRBV7-6 and TRBJ1-6; D is unresolved. Trimming shortened V by 5 bases and J by 6 bases, and 14 bases separated the two germline ends. This CDR3 comprises 15 residues. The germline V gene has CDR1 SGHVS and CDR2 FNYEAQ. The CDR3 DNA sequence: TGTGCCAGCAGCCAGGTTCCGCCTATTAATTCACCCCTCCACTTT. Amino acids: CASSQVPPINSPLHF.

CDR3 nucleotide sequence: TGCGCCAGCAGTGAGGAGGAGAACACTGAAGCTTTCTTT. It specifies CASSEEENTEAFF. This sequence joins TRBV10-2 and TRBJ1-1; D gene uncertain. Germline CDR1 reads WSHSY; CDR2 reads SAAADI. The CDR3 sequence is 13 residues long. V was shortened by 2 bases and J by 1 base, with 5 bases between the two germline ends.

The rearrangement links TRBV7-6 to TRBJ1-3; the D is unclear. Trimming removed 5 bases at V and 0 bases at J, with 14 bases between. From germline, CDR1 is SGHVS and CDR2 FNYEAQ. This CDR3 comprises 16 residues. CDR3 DNA: TGTGCCAGCAGCAGGGCGACGGGCCCCTCTGGAAACACCATATATTTT. It codes for CASSRATGPSGNTIYF.

V gene TRBV20-1 combines with J gene TRBJ1-6, with unresolved D. Trimming took 1 base from V and 10 from J, leaving 11 bases between them. Germline V gene sequence: CDR1 DFQATT, CDR2 SNEGSKA (reference sequence). CDR3 length equals 13 residues. The CDR3 bases are TGCAGTGCTAGAGCGGCCGAGAACTCACCCCTCCACTTT. This codes for CSARAAENSPLHF.

The chain carries TRBV14 and TRBJ2-4, with D possibly called TRBD1 or TRBD2 (6 bases each). The V end was cut by 2 bases, the J end by 9 bases, with 8 bases between. Germline loops: CDR1 SGHDN, CDR2 FVKESK. The CDR3 is 12 amino acids. CDR3 bases: TGTGCCAGCAGCCAAAGGGGGGTCATTCAGTACTTC. Its translation: CASSQRGVIQYF.

There are a few counts of this clonotype. V gene TRBV20-1 combines with J gene TRBJ1-1; D is ambiguous. Between the trimmed V and J ends, which lost 4 bases and 1 base, there was a span of 16 bases. Germline values: CDR1 DFQATT, CDR2 SNEGSKA (reference sequence). The CDR3 runs 15 residues. The CDR3 here is CSANPTLTANTEAFF. For the CDR3, the DNA is TGCAGTGCTAACCCCACCTTGACGGCGAACACTGAAGCTTTCTTT.

The J gene is TRBJ1-2, the V gene TRBV2; no clear D gene. Germline CDR1 SNHLY, CDR2 FYNNEI. The V gene lost 2 bases and the J gene lost 0 bases, with 16 bases spanning the gap. This CDR3 spans 17 amino acids. CDR3 loop: CASSERLWRRANYGYTF. CDR3 nucleotides: TGTGCCAGCAGTGAAAGACTCTGGCGACGAGCTAACTATGGCTACACCTTC.

This clonotype showed up just a few times. The chain links TRBV19 to TRBJ2-3; no definite D call. The germline V gene has CDR1 LNHDA and CDR2 SQIVND (reference sequence). The CDR3 sequence is 13 residues long. The V end was cut by 5 bases, the J end by 0 bases, with 6 bases between. The CDR3: CASSWGSTDTQYF. DNA for the CDR3: TGTGCCAGTAGTTGGGGTAGCACAGATACGCAGTATTTT.

In regard to this clonotype: A read error is likely, as this CDR3 ends without the conserved phenylalanine or tryptophan. The chain carries TRBV12-3 or TRBV12-4 and TRBJ2-7; D possibly corresponds to TRBD1 (7 bases). This CDR3 spans 15 amino acids. The V end was cut by 5 bases, the J end by 4 bases, with 18 bases between. The CDR3 sequence is CASSPRGDRGYEQYL. CDR3 sequence (DNA): TGTGCCAGCAGTCCACGCGGGGACAGAGGGTACGAGCAGTACTTA.

This chain links TRBV5-5 with TRBJ1-6; D gene ambiguous. V dropped 0 bases and J dropped 13 bases, with 11 bases sitting between them. This CDR3 contains 13 residues. Germline V gene data show CDR1 as SGHKS and CDR2 as YYEKEE (reference sequence). CDR3 sequence (DNA): TGTGCCAGCAGCTTGGGTCCCGGCGGGCCCCTCCACTTT. Translated: CASSLGPGGPLHF. Full variable domain (outside the CDR3, taken from reference TRBV5-5 and TRBJ1-6): DAGVTQSPTHLIKTRGQQVTLRCSPISGHKSVSWYQQVLGQGPQFIFQYYEKEERGRGNFPDRFSARQFPNYSSELNVNALLLGDSALYLCASSLGPGGPLHFGNGTRLTVT.

V usage is TRBV6-6 and J usage is TRBJ2-1, with TRBD2 identical over 8 bases. This CDR3 contains 14 residues. J gave up 3 bases and V 8 bases, and 6 bases lay outside the gene matches. Germline CDR1 is MNHNY and CDR2 is SVGAGI (reference sequence). CDR3 residues: CASESTSGYNEQFF. CDR3 bases: TGTGCCAGCGAGAGCACTAGCGGCTACAATGAGCAGTTCTTC.

This clonotype was seen many times. The chain is built from TRBV7-9 and TRBJ2-6, with D unclear. Between the trimmed V and J ends, which lost 5 bases and 0 bases, there was a span of 5 bases. The CDR3 consists of 14 residues. Germline-derived CDR1 and CDR2 are SEHNR and FQNEAQ (reference sequence). CDR3 DNA: TGTGCCAGCAGCCACTCCTCTGGGGCCAACGTCCTGACTTTC. Protein sequence: CASSHSSGANVLTF.

This clonotype showed up just a few times. The V gene is TRBV6-2 or TRBV6-3, the J gene TRBJ2-5; tentative D call: TRBD1 (6 bases). Deletions cut 2 bases from V and 4 bases from J, with 14 bases between. The CDR3 runs to 15 residues. The germline gives CDR1 MNHEY, CDR2 SVGEGT. CDR3 sequence: CASSYLNGRGETQYF. CDR3 coding DNA: TGTGCCAGCAGTTACCTAAATGGCAGGGGAGAGACCCAGTACTTC.

This sequence joins TRBV2 and TRBJ2-3; 8 positions match TRBD2. CDR3 length: 16 residues. CDR1 is SNHLY and CDR2 is FYNNEI in the germline V gene. Unmatched junction bases numbered 5, after V lost 3 bases and J lost 0 bases. CDR3 residues: CASSDQRGTSTDTQYF. CDR3 in DNA: TGTGCCAGCAGTGATCAGCGGGGGACAAGCACAGATACGCAGTATTTT.